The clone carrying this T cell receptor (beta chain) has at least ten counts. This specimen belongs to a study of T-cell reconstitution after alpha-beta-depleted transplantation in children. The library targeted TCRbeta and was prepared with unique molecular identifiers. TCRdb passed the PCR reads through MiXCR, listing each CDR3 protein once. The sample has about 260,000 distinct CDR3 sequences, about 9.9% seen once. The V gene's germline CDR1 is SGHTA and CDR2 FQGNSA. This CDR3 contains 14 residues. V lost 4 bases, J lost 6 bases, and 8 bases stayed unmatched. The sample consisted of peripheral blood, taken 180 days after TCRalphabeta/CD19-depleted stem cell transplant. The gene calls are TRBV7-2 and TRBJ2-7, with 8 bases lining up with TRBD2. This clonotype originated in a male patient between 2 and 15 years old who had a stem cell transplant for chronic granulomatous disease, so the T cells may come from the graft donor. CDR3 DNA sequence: TGTGCCAGCAGCTCGAGCGGGAGCCGGAGCGAGCAGTACTTC. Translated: CASSSSGSRSEQYF.